Each of the 25 T cell receptor beta chains below was sequenced from the same sample in a study of blood T cell repertoires in COVID-19. Clones were read by immunoSEQ multiplex PCR, and TCRdb kept only the in-frame ones, dropping some. This sample has some 300,000 clones, with roughly 90% found just once. The material sequenced was PBMCs or T cells enriched from blood (not recorded which). These receptors were collected from a woman aged 30 to 39 who had recovered from COVID-19.

J is TRBJ2-1 and V is TRBV5-8; 7 bases are a match to TRBD2. The germline V gene encodes CDR1 SGHTS and CDR2 YDEGEE. This CDR3 contains 14 residues. V was clipped by 5 bases and J by 7 bases; unmatched bases: 9. The CDR3 loop reads CASSRDYARNEQFF. In nucleotides, the CDR3 is TGTGCCAGCAGTCGGGACTACGCCCGGAATGAGCAGTTCTTC.

J is TRBJ2-1 and V is TRBV18; 10 bases are a match to TRBD2. This CDR3 spans 19 amino acids. Losses at the gene ends were 2 bases for V and 5 bases for J; bases not matched to a gene: 15. Germline V gene lookup returns CDR1 KGHSH and CDR2 LQKENI. CDR3 DNA sequence: TGTGCCAGCTCACCAAGACAGACGCAACTAGCGGGAAGTCACAATGAGCAGTTCTTC. Encoded protein: CASSPRQTQLAGSHNEQFF.

The V and J genes are TRBV29-1 and TRBJ2-3, with 9 bases identical to TRBD2. The V segment lost 2 bases and the J segment 2 bases; nucleotides outside the gene matches: 2. The germline CDR1 and CDR2 sequences are SQVTM and ANQGSEA. This CDR3 contains 14 residues. CDR3 amino acids: CSVELAGITDTQYF. CDR3 DNA: TGCAGCGTTGAACTAGCGGGGATCACAGATACGCAGTATTTT.

The chain carries TRBV15 and TRBJ2-1, with D maybe TRBD2 (6 bases). The CDR3 is made up of 16 amino acids. From germline, CDR1 is LNHNV and CDR2 YYDKDF (reference sequence). V lost 0 bases, J lost 6 bases, and 15 bases lay in between. The CDR3 spells CATSRDLTGVGNEQFF. CDR3 nucleotide sequence: TGTGCCACCAGCAGAGATTTGACGGGAGTGGGCAATGAGCAGTTCTTC.

This chain links TRBV19 with TRBJ2-2; D perhaps matches TRBD1 (6 bases). The V gene lost 5 bases and the J gene lost 1 base, with 8 bases spanning the gap. Germline CDR1 LNHDA, CDR2 SQIVND (reference sequence). The CDR3 has 14 residues. CDR3 sequence reads: CASSEGENTGELFF. The CDR3 DNA follows: TGTGCCAGTAGTGAGGGGGAGAACACCGGGGAGCTGTTTTTT.

The rearrangement links TRBV29-1 to TRBJ2-1, with TRBD1 matching over 7 bases. This CDR3 is 15 amino acids long. The germline V gene encodes CDR1 SQVTM and CDR2 ANQGSEA. The junction had 8 bases not matched to a gene; V was cut back by 4 bases and J by 2 bases. The chain's CDR3 is CSVVLNRGPYNEQFF. CDR3 DNA: TGCAGCGTTGTCCTCAACAGGGGCCCCTACAATGAGCAGTTCTTC.

CDR3 coding DNA: TGTGCCAGCACCCTCGGAACAGGGGGGGTGAACACTGAAGCTTTCTTT. Amino acids: CASTLGTGGVNTEAFF. V is TRBV7-9 and J is TRBJ1-1, with 8 positions matching TRBD1. The junction had 10 bases not matched to a gene; V was cut back by 7 bases and J by 0 bases. Germline values: CDR1 SEHNR, CDR2 FQNEAQ (reference sequence). CDR3 length equals 16 residues.

This clone has only a few counts. This sequence joins TRBV18 and TRBJ2-1; D is possibly TRBD2 (5 bases). The germline V and J ends were trimmed by 3 bases and 10 bases, with 7 bases remaining between them. The CDR3 covers 11 residues. The germline V gene has CDR1 KGHSH and CDR2 LQKENI. The CDR3 DNA is TGTGCCAGCTCACCGGAGGAGGAGCAGTTCTTC. Protein sequence: CASSPEEEQFF.

This chain links TRBV10-3 with TRBJ2-7, with TRBD2 identical over 10 bases. Germline V gene lookup returns CDR1 ENHRY and CDR2 SYGVKD. There are 14 residues in the CDR3. V was pared by 8 bases and J by 9 bases, with 13 bases of the junction left unmatched. CDR3 DNA: TGTGCCATCGAGGGGGCTAGCGGGAGTGAAGGGCAGTACTTC. Its translation: CAIEGASGSEGQYF.

The chain is built from TRBV10-3 and TRBJ2-7; maybe TRBD1 (5 bases). V was cut by 0 bases and J by 0 bases, with 9 bases left in between. CDR1 and CDR2 (germline): ENHRY, SYGVKD. The CDR3 consists of 15 residues. CDR3 sequence (DNA): TGTGCCATCAGTGAGTCCGACAGATCCTCCTACGAGCAGTACTTC. It is translated as CAISESDRSSYEQYF.

The chain joins TRBV24-1 to TRBJ1-2, with 8 bases aligning to TRBD1. There are 16 residues in the CDR3. J lost 0 bases, V lost 3 bases, and 5 bases had no gene match. Germline assignment: CDR1 KGHDR and CDR2 SFDVKD. The chain's CDR3 is CATSDRKTGANYGYTF. The CDR3, as DNA: TGTGCCACCAGTGATCGCAAGACAGGGGCTAACTATGGCTACACCTTC.

V is TRBV19 and J is TRBJ2-1; 8 nucleotides agree with TRBD2. This CDR3 has 15 amino acids. Germline V gene lookup returns CDR1 LNHDA and CDR2 SQIVND (reference sequence). J was trimmed by 4 bases and V by 9 bases; bases with no gene match: 11. CDR3 DNA: TGTGCCAGCCTCGAGCGGGAGTCAGGGTACAATGAGCAGTTCTTC. Protein sequence: CASLERESGYNEQFF.

This CDR3 reads CASSRTVWGNQPQHF. The DNA of the CDR3 is TGCGCCAGCAGCCGGACAGTTTGGGGCAATCAGCCCCAGCATTTT. The gene calls are TRBV4-1 and TRBJ1-5; D might be TRBD1 (6 bases). From germline, CDR1 is MGHRA and CDR2 YSYEKL. The CDR3 length is 15 residues. Trimming took off 4 bases at V and 2 bases at J, with 12 bases between the two ends.

The V and J genes are TRBV5-1 and TRBJ1-2; D remains unclear. Germline CDR1 and CDR2: SGHRS and YFSETQ. V was trimmed by 1 base and J by 4 bases, leaving 11 bases between them. This CDR3 spans 14 amino acids. This chain's CDR3 is CASSLRPGSYGYTF. CDR3 sequence (DNA): TGCGCCAGCAGCTTGCGGCCGGGGTCCTATGGCTACACCTTC.

V and J are TRBV4-1 and TRBJ2-1; D is uncertain. Germline-derived CDR1 and CDR2 are MGHRA and YSYEKL. CDR3 size: 15 residues. Trimming took 4 bases from V and 1 from J, leaving 11 bases between them. CDR3: CASSPRTRSYNEQFF. As DNA, the CDR3 is TGCGCCAGCAGCCCCAGAACGCGGTCCTACAATGAGCAGTTCTTC.

The chain recombines TRBV18 with TRBJ1-4; 12 bases agree with TRBD1. CDR1 and CDR2 (germline): KGHSH, LQKENI. The CDR3 is 16 residues long. V trimming: 5 bases; J trimming: 3 bases; junction bases outside the gene matches: 4. The CDR3 DNA reads TGTGCCAGCTCATGGGACAGGGGGCGTCCTAATGAAAAACTGTTTTTT. This sequence encodes CASSWDRGRPNEKLFF. Together with reference TRBV18 and TRBJ1-4, the CDR3 gives the full variable domain: NAGVMQNPRHLVRRRGQEARLRCSPMKGHSHVYWYRQLPEEGLKFMVYLQKENIIDESGMPKERFSAEFPKEGPSILRIQQVVRGDSAAYFCASSWDRGRPNEKLFFGSGTQLSVL.

The chain employs TRBV27 and TRBJ2-7, with D possibly matching TRBD1 (6 bases). The germline CDR1 and CDR2 sequences are MNHEY and SMNVEV (reference sequence). Between the trimmed V and J ends, which lost 10 bases and 6 bases, there was a span of 19 bases. The CDR3 extends over 13 amino acids. CDR3 residues: CATQLRGSSEQYF. The CDR3 region has the DNA TGTGCCACCCAATTAAGGGGGAGTTCCGAGCAGTACTTC.

The J gene is TRBJ2-4, the V gene TRBV19, with TRBD2 identical over 9 bases. J was trimmed by 0 bases and V by 1 base; bases with no gene match: 7. The CDR3 has 18 amino acids. Germline V gives CDR1 LNHDA, CDR2 SQIVND (reference sequence). The CDR3 spells CASSIGLLAGKAKNIQYF. In DNA form, the CDR3 reads TGTGCCAGTAGTATAGGGTTACTAGCGGGTAAAGCCAAAAACATTCAGTACTTC.

The gene calls are TRBV18 and TRBJ2-5; TRBD1 is a possible D gene (6 bases). Trimming stripped 3 bases from V and 0 bases from J, with 14 bases between. Germline V gene lookup returns CDR1 KGHSH and CDR2 LQKENI. This CDR3 contains 16 residues. The CDR3 DNA sequence: TGTGCCAGCTCACCTAGCTGGACAGCACACCAAGAGACCCAGTACTTC. As protein: CASSPSWTAHQETQYF.

The V call is TRBV19, the J call TRBJ2-7, with a tentative D call TRBD1 (6 bases). Germline assignment: CDR1 LNHDA and CDR2 SQIVND (reference sequence). This CDR3 has 13 residues. Trimming took 9 bases from V and 1 from J, leaving 13 bases between them. CDR3: CASEGRGSYEQYF. In nucleotides, the CDR3 is TGTGCCAGCGAGGGCAGGGGATCCTACGAGCAGTACTTC.

The chain couples TRBV5-1 to TRBJ1-2, with a weak D call TRBD1 (6 bases). CDR1 and CDR2 (germline): SGHRS, YFSETQ. The CDR3 runs 14 residues. V lost 3 bases and J lost 2, with 11 bases in between. CDR3 in DNA: TGCGCCAGCAGCTCACAGGGAGGGAACTATGGCTACACCTTC. The encoded protein is CASSSQGGNYGYTF. Complete variable domain (other parts from reference TRBV5-1 and TRBJ1-2): KAGVTQTPRYLIKTRGQQVTLSCSPISGHRSVSWYQQTPGQGLQFLFEYFSETQRNKGNFPGRFSGRQFSNSRSEMNVSTLELGDSALYLCASSSQGGNYGYTFGSGTRLTVV.

The DNA of the CDR3 is TGTGCCAGCAGTGAACCAGCGGGAGGAGAGACCCAGTACTTC. It is translated as CASSEPAGGETQYF. The chain joins TRBV2 to TRBJ2-5; 9 positions agree with TRBD2. After removal of 2 bases from V and 4 bases from J, the junction contained 2 bases not matched to a gene. The CDR3 loop spans 14 amino acids. Germline CDR1 reads SNHLY; CDR2 reads FYNNEI.

The gene calls are TRBV6-6 and TRBJ2-2; 10 bases fit TRBD1. After removal of 6 bases from V and 7 bases from J, the junction contained 11 bases not matched to a gene. Per the germline V gene, CDR1 is MNHNY and CDR2 is SVGAGI (reference sequence). The CDR3 is made up of 16 amino acids. The DNA of the CDR3 is TGTGCCAGCAGGTTTCCCCGACAGGGGGCAAACGGGGAGCTGTTTTTT. Translation gives CASRFPRQGANGELFF.

The V and J genes are TRBV5-6 and TRBJ1-4; TRBD1 matches 7 bases. This CDR3 spans 16 amino acids. Germline CDR1 SGHDT, CDR2 YYEEEE. J lost 2 bases, V lost 1 base, and 5 bases had no gene match. DNA for the CDR3: TGTGCCAGCAGCTTGCCTGAGGGGGCTACTAATGAAAAACTGTTTTTT. Translation gives CASSLPEGATNEKLFF.

The chain employs TRBV7-2 and TRBJ1-2; perhaps TRBD1 as D (6 bases). V was trimmed by 2 bases and J by 5 bases, leaving 15 bases between them. In germline, CDR1 is SGHTA, CDR2 FQGNSA. The CDR3 extends over 15 amino acids. The DNA for the CDR3 is TGTGCCAGCAGCTTAAGCTACGGCAGGGGATATGGCTACACCTTC. Its protein is CASSLSYGRGYGYTF.